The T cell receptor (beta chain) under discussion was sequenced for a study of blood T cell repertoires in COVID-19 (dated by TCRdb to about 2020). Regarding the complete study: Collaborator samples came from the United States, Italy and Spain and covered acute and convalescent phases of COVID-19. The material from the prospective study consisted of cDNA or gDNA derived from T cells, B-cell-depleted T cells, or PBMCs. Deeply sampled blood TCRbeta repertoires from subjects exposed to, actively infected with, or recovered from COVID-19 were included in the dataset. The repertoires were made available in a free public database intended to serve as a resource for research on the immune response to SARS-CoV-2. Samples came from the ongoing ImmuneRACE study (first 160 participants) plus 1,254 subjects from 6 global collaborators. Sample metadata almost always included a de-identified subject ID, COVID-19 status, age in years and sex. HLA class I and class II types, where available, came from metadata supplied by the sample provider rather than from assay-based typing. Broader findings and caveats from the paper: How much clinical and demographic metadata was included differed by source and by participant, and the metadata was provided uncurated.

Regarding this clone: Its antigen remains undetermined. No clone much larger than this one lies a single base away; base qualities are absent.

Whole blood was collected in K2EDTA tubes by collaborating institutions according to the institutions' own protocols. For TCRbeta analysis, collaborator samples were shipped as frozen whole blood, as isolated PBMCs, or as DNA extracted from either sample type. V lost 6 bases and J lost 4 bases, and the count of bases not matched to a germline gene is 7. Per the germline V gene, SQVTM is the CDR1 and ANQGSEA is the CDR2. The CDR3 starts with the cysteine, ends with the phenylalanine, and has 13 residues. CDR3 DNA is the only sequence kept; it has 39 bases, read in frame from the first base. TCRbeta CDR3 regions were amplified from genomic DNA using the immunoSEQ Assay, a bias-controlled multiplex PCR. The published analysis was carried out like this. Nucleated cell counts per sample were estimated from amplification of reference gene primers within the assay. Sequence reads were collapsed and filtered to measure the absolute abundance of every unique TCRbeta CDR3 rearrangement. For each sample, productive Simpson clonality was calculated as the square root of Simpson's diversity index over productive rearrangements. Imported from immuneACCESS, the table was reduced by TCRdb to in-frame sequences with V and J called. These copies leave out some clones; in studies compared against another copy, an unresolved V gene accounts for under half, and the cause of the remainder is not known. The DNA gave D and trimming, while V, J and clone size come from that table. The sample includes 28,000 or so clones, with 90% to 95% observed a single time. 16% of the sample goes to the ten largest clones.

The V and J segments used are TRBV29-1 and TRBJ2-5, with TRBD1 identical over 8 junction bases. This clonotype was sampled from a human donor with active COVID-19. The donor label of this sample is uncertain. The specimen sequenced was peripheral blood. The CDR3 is CSVGDRGSETQYF. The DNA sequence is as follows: TGCAGCGTGGGAGACAGGGGTTCAGAGACCCAGTACTTC.